The sequence of this TCR beta chain was determined in a study of response to subunit inactivated influenza vaccine. One entry per CDR3 protein, called by TCRdb with MiXCR from the RT-PCR reads. The sample has 600,000 to 850,000 distinct CDR3 sequences, approximately 14% seen once. The source material was PBMCs from blood, sampled 14 days before vaccination. The source is a middle-aged man who received an inactivated influenza vaccine.

The CDR3 DNA reads TGCGCCAGCAGCCAACATTCCGGGACAGGGTTTAATGAGCAGTTCTTC. It is translated as CASSQHSGTGFNEQFF. The chain recombines TRBV4-1 with TRBJ2-1, with 9 nucleotides matching TRBD1. With 2 bases clipped from V and 7 bases from J, the junction kept 9 bases outside the gene matches. Germline V gene lookup returns CDR1 MGHRA and CDR2 YSYEKL. This CDR3 is built from 16 residues.